These T cell receptor beta chains were read from a single sample in a study of cytomegalovirus exposure and HLA in healthy donors. The repertoire was sequenced with immunoSEQ multiplex PCR; TCRdb's copy has only in-frame clones and lacks some. The sample shows about 220,000 clones, around 90% of them seen only once. Sequencing was performed on PBMCs. All receptors come from a woman aged 18 to 35 in good health and CMV-seronegative. Each CDR3 is given with its conserved first and last residue. A D gene is named only where the DNA matches it firmly. Some rows have no size entry. The others give once, few or many, or a class for an expanded clone.

v_gene	d_gene	j_gene	len	abundance	CDR3nt	CDR3aa
TRBV23-1	TRBD1	TRBJ1-2	16	.	TGCGCCAGCAGTCAAGGGACAGGGGTTACTAACTATGGCTACACCTTC	CASSQGTGVTNYGYTF
TRBV19	TRBD2	TRBJ2-7	13	.	TGTGCCAGTAGTCCCGGGGGGTCCTACGAGCAGTACTTC	CASSPGGSYEQYF
TRBV29-1	TRBD2	TRBJ2-5	14	.	TGCAGCGGGGGACTAGCGGGAGGCGGCGAGACCCAGTACTTC	CSGGLAGGGETQYF
TRBV2	TRBD1	TRBJ2-7	12	.	TGTGCCAGCAGACCTGACAGGGACGAGCAGTACTTC	CASRPDRDEQYF
TRBV5-1	.	TRBJ2-1	11	.	TGCGCCAGCAGCTTGTCGGGACACCAGTTCTTC	CASSLSGHQFF
TRBV2	.	TRBJ1-2	15	.	TGTGCCACCTCCACCCAGGGCGCATTAAGCTATGGCTACACCTTC	CATSTQGALSYGYTF
TRBV2	TRBD2	TRBJ2-7	15	.	TGTGCCAGCACATCCGGGACTAGCGGGTTCTACGAGCAGTACTTC	CASTSGTSGFYEQYF
TRBV6-1	TRBD2	TRBJ2-1	16	.	TGTGCCAGCAGTGAAGCGAACGAGCGGGAGAGGAATGAGCAGTTCTTC	CASSEANERERNEQFF
TRBV27	TRBD2	TRBJ2-7	16	.	TGTGCCAGCAGTCCAAATACTAGCGGGAGAATCTACGAGCAGTACTTC	CASSPNTSGRIYEQYF
TRBV5-6	TRBD1	TRBJ2-7	17	few	TGTGCCAGCAGCCGAGGGGGCCAGGGAGAAGGTGTGTACGAGCAGTACTTC	CASSRGGQGEGVYEQYF
TRBV27	TRBD1	TRBJ1-4	13	once	TGTGCCAGCAGTCCGAACAGGGGAGAAAAACTGTTTTTT	CASSPNRGEKLFF
TRBV2	TRBD2	TRBJ2-3	15	.	TGTGCCAGCAGTGGACTAGCGGGAGAGGCAGATACGCAGTATTTT	CASSGLAGEADTQYF
TRBV27	TRBD2	TRBJ2-3	17	.	TGTGCCAGCAGTTTATATTCGGGGGACTACGGCACAGATACGCAGTATTTT	CASSLYSGDYGTDTQYF
TRBV6-1	.	TRBJ1-2	14	.	TGTGCCAGCAGTGCAGGACAGCCGGCGGGTGGCTACACCTTC	CASSAGQPAGGYTF
TRBV10-3	.	TRBJ2-7	11	few	TGTGCCATCAGTGAGCTCTACGAGCAGTACTTC	CAISELYEQYF
TRBV4-1	.	TRBJ1-4	15	.	TGCGCCAGCAGAGACCCCGGAGGGACTAATGAAAAACTGTTTTTT	CASRDPGGTNEKLFF
TRBV5-4	.	TRBJ2-2	16	.	TGTGCCAGCAGCTTGGATGGGGGCGGGAGCACCGGGGAGCTGTTTTTT	CASSLDGGGSTGELFF
TRBV28	.	TRBJ2-7	13	.	TGTGCCAGCATCGGAAGCGTTCCCTACGAGCAGTACTTC	CASIGSVPYEQYF
TRBV4-1	.	TRBJ2-7	14	.	TGCGCCAGCAGCCAAGATCAGGCTCGCTACGAGCAGTACTTC	CASSQDQARYEQYF
TRBV18	.	TRBJ2-1	15	.	TGTGCCAGCTCACCAGGGGGGTTACCATACAATGAGCAGTTCTTC	CASSPGGLPYNEQFF
TRBV7-9	.	TRBJ2-5	13	.	TGTGCCAGCAGCTTCGAGGACAACAAGACCCAGTACTTC	CASSFEDNKTQYF
TRBV6-5	.	TRBJ1-2	15	once	TGTGCCAGCAGATACCGGGACAAACAATTTGATGGCTACACCTTC	CASRYRDKQFDGYTF
TRBV7-9	TRBD1	TRBJ1-1	14	once	TGTGCCAGCAGCAAGACAGGGCTGAACACTGAAGCTTTCTTT	CASSKTGLNTEAFF
TRBV19	TRBD2	TRBJ2-7	16	.	TGTGCCAGTAGGGCCCCGACGGGGGGAAGCTCCTACGAGCAGTACTTC	CASRAPTGGSSYEQYF
TRBV9	.	TRBJ1-5	15	.	TGTGCCAGCAGCCTTGGCTCTCTACCGGAGCAGCCCCAGCATTTT	CASSLGSLPEQPQHF
TRBV5-1	.	TRBJ2-5	15	.	TGCGCCAGCAGCCAGAGGGGACACCCCGAAGAGACCCAGTACTTC	CASSQRGHPEETQYF
TRBV15	.	TRBJ1-2	16	once	TGTGCCACCAGCAGAGATCTTAACAGTCTCCGGGGTGGCTACACCTTC	CATSRDLNSLRGGYTF
TRBV4-1	.	TRBJ2-7	14	.	TGCGCCAGCAGCCAAGATCAGGGCTCCTACGAGCAGTACTTC	CASSQDQGSYEQYF
TRBV27	.	TRBJ1-1	13	.	TGTGCCAGCAGTTATCAGGGGCTGGATGAAGCTTTCTTT	CASSYQGLDEAFF
TRBV7-6	TRBD1	TRBJ1-4	15	.	TGTGCCAGCAGCCATGGGACAGAAAATAATGAAAAACTGTTTTTT	CASSHGTENNEKLFF
TRBV6-5	.	TRBJ1-2	15	.	TGTGCCAGCACCCCCCGGCCGGCAGGGAGGTATGGCTACACCTTC	CASTPRPAGRYGYTF
TRBV9	TRBD2	TRBJ2-3	17	.	TGTGCCAGCAGCGTAGCCCGGACTAGCGGTCGGGAGGATACGCAGTATTTT	CASSVARTSGREDTQYF
TRBV5-1	TRBD1	TRBJ2-7	16	.	TGCGCCAGCAATGGTGCAGGGGGCCTCCTCCCCTACGAGCAGTACTTC	CASNGAGGLLPYEQYF
TRBV28	.	TRBJ1-1	12	.	TGTGCCAGCAGGGGGCTCGACACTGAAGCTTTCTTT	CASRGLDTEAFF
TRBV6-6	TRBD1	TRBJ1-5	15	.	TGTGCCAGCAGTTACTCCCGGGACAGGGTTCAGCCCCAGCATTTT	CASSYSRDRVQPQHF
TRBV10-2	.	TRBJ1-5	13	.	TGCGCCAGCAGTGGACAGGGCAATCAGCCCCAGCATTTT	CASSGQGNQPQHF
TRBV2	.	TRBJ1-5	13	.	TGTGCCAGCAGCACTCGAGACAGCCAGCCCCAGCATTTT	CASSTRDSQPQHF
TRBV28	TRBD1	TRBJ1-2	16	.	TGTGCCAGCAGTTACGACAGGGGATTGGGAGTAGATGGCTACACCTTC	CASSYDRGLGVDGYTF
TRBV7-3	.	TRBJ1-1	14	.	TGTGCCAGCAGCTTGGGGCGGCCAGGCACTGAAGCTTTCTTT	CASSLGRPGTEAFF
TRBV6-1	.	TRBJ1-5	16	.	TGTGCCAGCAGTGAATGGGCAGGGAAGGGTGGCCAGCCCCAGCATTTT	CASSEWAGKGGQPQHF
TRBV7-9	.	TRBJ2-7	16	.	TGTGCCAGCAGCTCCTACCGGGACTCTAGCTCCTACGAGCAGTACTTC	CASSSYRDSSSYEQYF
TRBV28	.	TRBJ1-1	12	.	TGTGCCAGCAGTACGACGCGGGGAACCTCTTTCTTT	CASSTTRGTSFF
TRBV6-5	TRBD2	TRBJ2-2	14	.	TGTGCCAGCGCCAGGACTAGCGAGCCCGGGGAGCTGTTTTTT	CASARTSEPGELFF
TRBV4-1	TRBD2	TRBJ2-1	15	.	TGCGCCAGCAGCATCGGACTAGCTAGCTACAATGAGCAGTTCTTC	CASSIGLASYNEQFF
TRBV5-1	.	TRBJ2-6	18	.	TGCGCCAGCAGCTTGGACGTGCAAAGCGCCTCTGGGGCCAACGTCCTGACTTTC	CASSLDVQSASGANVLTF
TRBV4-3	TRBD2	TRBJ2-3	16	.	TGCGCCAGCAGCCAGGCTAGCGGAGCCCGCACAGATACGCAGTATTTT	CASSQASGARTDTQYF
TRBV9	TRBD2	TRBJ2-5	18	.	TGTGCCAGCAGGCCGGGACTAGCGGGAGGGCCGGGGCAAGAGACCCAGTACTTC	CASRPGLAGGPGQETQYF
TRBV7-9	TRBD2	TRBJ2-1	19	.	TGTGCCAGCAGCTTAGAGGCGGGACTAGCGGGAGGGGTTCGCAATGAGCAGTTCTTC	CASSLEAGLAGGVRNEQFF
TRBV30	TRBD1	TRBJ1-1	15	.	TGTGCCTGGAACGAACGACAGGGATTGAACACTGAAGCTTTCTTT	CAWNERQGLNTEAFF
TRBV28	TRBD1	TRBJ1-2	16	.	TGTGCCAGCAGTTCGAAAACAGGGGGCGCTCCGAATGGCTACACCTTC	CASSSKTGGAPNGYTF
TRBV27	.	TRBJ1-2	14	.	TGTGCCACCTCGAGACAGGCCTTTGACTATGGCTACACCTTC	CATSRQAFDYGYTF
TRBV27	.	TRBJ2-7	14	.	TGTGCCAGCAGCCTGCTTGGGGGGTCCTACGAGCAGTACTTC	CASSLLGGSYEQYF
TRBV30	TRBD2	TRBJ2-1	15	.	TGTGCCTGGAGCCTAGGGACTAGCAGAAACAATGAGCAGTTCTTC	CAWSLGTSRNNEQFF
TRBV30	.	TRBJ2-1	15	.	TGTGCCTGGAGCCGATACCCCTCGGGAAAGAATGAGCAGTTCTTC	CAWSRYPSGKNEQFF
TRBV6-1	.	TRBJ1-1	13	.	TGTGCCAGCATTTCGTCCAGGGCCACTGAAGCTTTCTTT	CASISSRATEAFF
TRBV27	.	TRBJ1-5	14	.	TGTGCCAGCAGACGATCAGGGGTTGATCAGCCCCAGCATTTT	CASRRSGVDQPQHF
TRBV2	TRBD1	TRBJ1-5	14	.	TGTGCCAGCAGTGATGACAGGGGGAATCAGCCCCAGCATTTT	CASSDDRGNQPQHF
TRBV9	TRBD1	TRBJ1-2	13	.	TGTGCCAGTAGCAGGGGGCAGGACTATGGCTACACCTTC	CASSRGQDYGYTF
TRBV5-1	TRBD1	TRBJ1-4	15	.	TGCGCCAGCAGCTCGGGACAGGGATGGGAGGAAAAACTGTTTTTT	CASSSGQGWEEKLFF